This T cell receptor beta chain was obtained from a study of blood T cell repertoires in COVID-19. Whole-study context: Both acute and convalescent COVID-19 samples were obtained from the United States, Italy and Spain.

Using immunoSEQ multiplex PCR, the repertoire was profiled, and TCRdb retains in-frame clones only, with some absent. Of a few hundred thousand clones listed, about 80% are singletons. V was shortened by 4 bases and J by 5 bases, with 30 bases between the two germline ends. Germline CDR1 SGHAT, CDR2 FQNNGV. CDR3 length: 19 amino acids. This TCR derives from a human donor with acute or convalescent COVID-19. The donor label of this sample is uncertain. The sample was peripheral blood. The V call is TRBV11-2, the J call TRBJ2-7, with D perhaps matching TRBD1 (6 bases). CDR3 sequence: CASSSQVGGRGLRFHEQYF. In DNA, the CDR3 is TGTGCCAGCAGCTCCCAAGTTGGGGGCCGGGGCCTAAGGTTCCACGAGCAGTACTTC.